The clone carrying this TCR beta chain was recorded at least ten times. This entry belongs to a study of T cells in Graves' hyperthyroidism and ophthalmopathy. The CDR3 is 16 amino acids. Trimming removed 2 bases at V and 5 bases at J, with 18 bases between. There were TCR beta CDR3 regions amplified from RNA transcripts. RT-PCR in the first round (using the HTBI primer set) targeted the TCR CDR3. TCRdb itself ran the multiplex PCR reads through MiXCR, one entry per CDR3 protein. The profile shows 730,000 or so distinct CDR3 sequences, about 17% of them singletons. Participants, patients aged 18 to 65, had newly diagnosed hyperthyroidism with a duration under 2 months. Blood sampling occurred at first hyperthyroidism diagnosis, ahead of any ophthalmopathy symptoms. The PBMCs studied were ones that came from 10 ml fresh peripheral blood.

Sample: blood. The chain links TRBV12-3 or TRBV12-4 to TRBJ1-1, with no clear D. The TCR sequence derives from a woman in her forties or fifties with Graves' hyperthyroidism that later progressed to Graves' ophthalmopathy. CDR3 residues: CASSLLSLRGRTEAFF. For the CDR3, the DNA is TGTGCCAGCAGTTTACTCTCCCTCAGAGGGCGGACTGAAGCTTTCTTT.